Listed here is a single TCR beta chain. This entry is derived from a study of T cell changes during pregnancy in multiple sclerosis. The V gene's germline CDR1 is MNHEY and CDR2 SVGAGI. The CDR3 has 15 amino acids. Trimming removed 0 bases from V and 4 bases from J, with 11 bases in between. Libraries were prepared by immunoSEQ multiplex PCR; TCRdb keeps only in-frame clonotypes and omits some of them. The sample yields over 50,000 clones, more than 75% seen once. The sequence derives from a female donor in good health, enrolled as a control in a pregnancy study. J is TRBJ2-3 and V is TRBV6-5; the D gene is possibly TRBD2 (7 bases). The specimen comprised peripheral blood, sampled in the third trimester of pregnancy. The CDR3 nucleotides read TGTGCCAGCAGTTACTCTCGGGGGGCCTCAGATACGCAGTATTTT. Translating gives CASSYSRGASDTQYF.